This record looks at one TCR beta chain sequence and its context. It lacks a known antigen. No base qualities exist here, and no much larger clone lies one base off it. Receptors were amplified or captured by the immunoSEQ multiplex PCR assay. TCRdb stores this immuneACCESS table with in-frame sequences only. Part of the clones is absent; in the studies checked, under half of the shortfall reflects unresolved V genes, and no reason is known for the rest. The sample includes approximately 660,000 clones, with more than 75% observed a single time. The biggest ten clones account for roughly 0.0097% of the sample. From a lookup of the germline V gene, CDR1 and CDR2 are MDHEN and SYDVKM. Spanning cysteine to phenylalanine, the CDR3 consists of 16 amino acids. CDR3 DNA only is kept here, 48 bases in frame from base 1. V is cut back by 5 bases and J by 1 base, with 10 bases in the junction unmatched. The sample comes from a study of shared T cell receptors in the human thymus (dated by TCRdb to the early 2020s). Study-wide context: The study investigated the way shared, self-reactive T-cell receptor alpha chains are produced in the human thymus.

The same sample was also studied in work on human thymus T cells. The second study also describes: Donors were immunologically healthy infants undergoing open corrective cardiac surgery for congenital heart defects in Finland. Thymus tissue was collected as surgical resects that were removed during corrective cardiac surgery. V and J gene segment usage appeared biased in both thymic and peripheral blood repertoires. According to the related research, thymic TCR repertoires were highly overlapping among unrelated individuals. The study described the TCR alpha and beta repertoires in eight or nine infant thymus samples and a handful of matching peripheral blood samples. Donor ages ranging from 7 to 244 days were recorded, and about six male and a couple of female infants were included in the cohort. After being mechanically released from the tissue, thymocytes were kept at -70 degrees C in pellets of roughly 9.5-32 million cells. Genomic DNA was extracted from frozen cell pellets with a QIAsymphony instrument. The immunoSEQ multiplex PCR assay was used to amplify the TCRB and TCRAD loci from a standardized amount of quality-controlled genomic DNA. Amplicons spanned the V(D)J region at a length sufficient to cover the CDR3 and identify V and J genes. The amplicons were sequenced on an Illumina platform via the commercial immunoSEQ service. Primer bias and sequencing errors were corrected using previously described methods, and TCRAD and TCRB definitions followed the IMGT database. Analysis of the repertoires was done with immunoSEQ Analyzer 3.0 and VDJTools and included basic statistics, V/J segment usage, diversity estimates, rarefaction and pairwise overlap. To estimate diversity, the Chao1, ChaoE, Efron-Thisted, Shannon and inverse Simpson indices were applied, and diversity was also estimated on datasets down-sampled to the smallest sample. For repertoire overlap, CDR3 nucleotide sequence, V gene and J gene had to match strictly, and clustering was done by Jaccard-based multidimensional scaling. On average, thymus samples yielded 800,000 or so unique TCRB clonotypes, whereas blood samples yielded 75,000 to 95,000.

The V and J genes are TRBV28 and TRBJ1-1, with 7 central nucleotides matching TRBD1. The material sequenced was thymocytes. This clonotype was obtained from a boy under two years old with a congenital heart defect. Donor details come from another sample of the same person, matched by shared clones. The CDR3 amino acid sequence is: CASSTARDRANTEAFF. The nucleotide sequence reads as follows: TGTGCCAGCAGTACCGCCCGGGACAGAGCGAACACTGAAGCTTTCTTT.